This T cell receptor (beta chain) originates from a study of control samples from healthy donors and cancer patients. The table came from immunoSEQ multiplex PCR; TCRdb's copy has only in-frame clones and leaves some out. This table has around 130,000 clones, approximately 90% appearing once. Trimming shortened V by 2 bases and J by 5 bases, and 11 bases separated the two germline ends. The V gene's germline CDR1 is SGHRS and CDR2 YFSETQ. This CDR3 is 13 amino acids long. The sample comprised blood. This sequence was found in a middle-aged man in good health. The V and J genes are TRBV5-1 and TRBJ2-7, with D uncertain. Here the CDR3 DNA reads TGCGCCAGCAGCTTTGGACCTGGGGACGAGCAGTACTTC. Its translation is CASSFGPGDEQYF.